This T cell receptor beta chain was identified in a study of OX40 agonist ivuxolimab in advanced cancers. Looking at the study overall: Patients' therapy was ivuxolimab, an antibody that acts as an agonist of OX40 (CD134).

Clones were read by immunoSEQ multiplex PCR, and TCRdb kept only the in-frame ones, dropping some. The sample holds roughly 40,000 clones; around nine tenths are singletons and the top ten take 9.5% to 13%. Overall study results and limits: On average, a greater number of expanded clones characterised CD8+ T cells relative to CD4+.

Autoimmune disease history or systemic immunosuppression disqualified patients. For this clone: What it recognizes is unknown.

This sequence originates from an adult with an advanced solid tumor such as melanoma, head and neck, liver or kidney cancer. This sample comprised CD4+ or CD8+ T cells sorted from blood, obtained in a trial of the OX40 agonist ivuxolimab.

The CDR3, as DNA: TGTGCCGCACGGGAGAGGGGCACAGATACGCAGTATTTT. This translates into CAARERGTDTQYF. The genes are TRBV2 and TRBJ2-3; weak D call: TRBD2 (6 bases). Trimming removed 11 bases from V and 1 base from J, with 13 bases in between. CDR3 size: 13 residues. Germline loops: CDR1 SNHLY, CDR2 FYNNEI.